The rows below give T cell receptor beta chains drawn from one sample of a study of cytomegalovirus exposure and HLA in healthy donors. Repertoires were generated with immunoSEQ multiplex PCR, while TCRdb's copy carries only in-frame clones and drops some. The table lists over 250,000 clones, approximately 70% of them singletons. The specimen sequenced was PBMCs. The receptors were gathered from a female donor in good health and CMV-seronegative. The CDR3 runs from the conserved cysteine through the conserved F or W. A D gene is named only where the DNA matches it firmly. Some rows mark clone size as missing; the rest say once, few, many or name a class of expanded clone.

clone size	V gene	J gene	D gene	CDR3 protein	CDR3 DNA
.	TRBV2	TRBJ1-1	TRBD1	CASVQGATEAFF	TGTGCCAGCGTGCAGGGGGCCACTGAAGCTTTCTTT
few	TRBV2	TRBJ2-1	.	CASSAQLPEQFF	TGTGCCAGCAGTGCCCAACTGCCAGAGCAGTTCTTC
.	TRBV30	TRBJ1-1	.	CAWSVTSEAFF	TGTGCCTGGAGTGTAACCAGTGAAGCTTTCTTT
.	TRBV5-6	TRBJ2-5	TRBD2	CASSQSLAGGETQYF	TGTGCCAGCAGCCAATCTCTAGCGGGAGGAGAGACCCAGTACTTC
few	TRBV27	TRBJ1-1	.	CASRRQLSPFNTEAFF	TGTGCCAGCAGGAGACAGCTATCGCCCTTTAACACTGAAGCTTTCTTT
.	TRBV9	TRBJ1-5	.	CASSVGVRQPQHF	TGTGCCAGCAGCGTAGGTGTACGGCAGCCCCAGCATTTT
few	TRBV5-1	TRBJ1-1	TRBD1	CASSLRTGRNTEAFF	TGCGCCAGCAGCTTGCGGACAGGGCGGAACACTGAAGCTTTCTTT
.	TRBV6-5	TRBJ1-1	.	CASSYSPTGNTEAFF	TGTGCCAGCAGTTACTCCCCGACAGGAAACACTGAAGCTTTCTTT
.	TRBV5-1	TRBJ2-7	.	CASSPSVRVPGEQYF	TGCGCCAGCAGCCCCTCCGTAAGGGTCCCGGGGGAGCAGTACTTC
.	TRBV7-6	TRBJ2-3	.	CASSLARARGTDTQYF	TGTGCCAGCAGCTTAGCGCGGGCGAGAGGCACAGATACGCAGTATTTT
few	TRBV29-1	TRBJ1-2	.	CSVGEEMVSGYTF	TGCAGCGTTGGTGAAGAAATGGTGAGCGGCTACACCTTC
few	TRBV6-5	TRBJ1-1	TRBD1	CASSGPGQGPLEAFF	TGTGCCAGCAGTGGACCGGGACAGGGGCCCCTTGAAGCTTTCTTT
.	TRBV7-9	TRBJ1-1	TRBD1	CASSSGTGANTEAFF	TGTGCCAGCAGCTCCGGGACAGGGGCTAACACTGAAGCTTTCTTT
.	TRBV5-5	TRBJ2-5	TRBD1	CASSPDLRDRDETQYF	TGTGCCAGCAGCCCGGATCTCCGGGACAGGGACGAGACCCAGTACTTC
.	TRBV2	TRBJ1-2	TRBD1	CASSRGQGEDGYTF	TGTGCCAGCAGCCGAGGACAGGGGGAAGATGGCTACACCTTC
.	TRBV29-1	TRBJ2-7	.	CSVERGYGGEQYF	TGCAGCGTTGAGCGGGGTTACGGGGGCGAGCAGTACTTC
once	TRBV5-4	TRBJ2-5	TRBD2	CASSGVPGLAGGRTQYF	TGTGCCAGCAGCGGTGTACCGGGACTAGCGGGAGGGCGGACCCAGTACTTC
.	TRBV6-1	TRBJ1-4	TRBD1	CASKQGSRTNEKLFF	TGTGCCAGCAAACAGGGGTCCCGCACTAATGAAAAACTGTTTTTT
.	TRBV9	TRBJ1-2	.	CASSPEATGDYGYTF	TGTGCCAGCAGCCCCGAGGCCACGGGGGACTATGGCTACACCTTC
once	TRBV15	TRBJ2-3	.	CATSRDDFISTDTQYF	TGTGCCACCAGCAGAGACGACTTCATAAGCACAGATACGCAGTATTTT
.	TRBV11-3	TRBJ2-3	TRBD2	CASSPNQRETQYF	TGTGCCAGCAGCCCGAATCAGCGGGAGACGCAGTATTTT
.	TRBV27	TRBJ1-1	.	CASSLSGAMETEAFF	TGTGCCAGCAGTTTATCAGGGGCGATGGAAACTGAAGCTTTCTTT
.	TRBV11-2	TRBJ2-7	.	CASSRWGHEQYF	TGTGCCAGCAGCCGGTGGGGCCACGAGCAGTACTTC
.	TRBV25-1	TRBJ1-1	TRBD1	CASRGQGARAFF	TGTGCCAGCAGGGGTCAGGGGGCGCGAGCTTTCTTT
.	TRBV30	TRBJ2-3	.	CAWSKGEGRDTQYF	TGTGCCTGGAGTAAGGGGGAAGGTAGAGATACGCAGTATTTT
.	TRBV6-6	TRBJ2-3	TRBD2	CATTGGGGDTQYF	TGTGCCACCACGGGAGGCGGGGGGGATACGCAGTATTTT
.	TRBV14	TRBJ1-2	TRBD1	CASRIQGAGYTF	TGTGCCAGCAGGATACAGGGGGCCGGCTACACCTTC
.	TRBV12-5	TRBJ1-5	.	CASGLDRGGIGLQPQHF	TGTGCTAGTGGTTTGGACCGTGGGGGCATCGGATTGCAGCCCCAGCATTTT
.	TRBV25-1	TRBJ2-1	.	CASSEWAGVRNEQFF	TGTGCCAGCAGTGAATGGGCAGGGGTAAGGAATGAGCAGTTCTTC
.	TRBV27	TRBJ2-7	.	CASSFRGVEGSYEQYF	TGTGCCAGCAGTTTTCGCGGGGTTGAGGGCTCCTACGAGCAGTACTTC
.	TRBV6-4	TRBJ2-2	TRBD1	CASSEGDRVNTGELFF	TGTGCCAGCAGTGAGGGGGACAGGGTAAACACCGGGGAGCTGTTTTTT
.	TRBV11-2	TRBJ1-4	TRBD1	CASSSRPGQTNEKLFF	TGTGCCAGCAGCTCGCGACCGGGACAGACTAATGAAAAACTGTTTTTT
.	TRBV6-1	TRBJ2-1	.	CASSPRGYEQFF	TGTGCCAGCAGCCCTAGGGGCTATGAGCAGTTCTTC
few	TRBV30	TRBJ1-4	.	CAWSDGSGDEKLFF	TGTGCCTGGAGTGACGGGTCCGGTGATGAAAAACTGTTTTTT
once	TRBV2	TRBJ2-2	TRBD2	CASRGLAEKNTGELFF	TGTGCCAGCAGAGGACTAGCAGAGAAGAACACCGGGGAGCTGTTTTTT
.	TRBV2	TRBJ1-3	TRBD1	CASREQGAIGNTIYF	TGTGCCAGCAGGGAACAGGGGGCGATCGGAAACACCATATATTTT
.	TRBV7-6	TRBJ2-7	.	CASSLKQASYEQYF	TGTGCCAGCAGCTTAAAACAGGCCTCCTACGAGCAGTACTTC
.	TRBV27	TRBJ2-3	.	CASSPGLSTDTQYF	TGTGCCAGCAGTCCCGGACTTAGCACAGATACGCAGTATTTT
.	TRBV2	TRBJ2-5	.	CASRIDRLIRETQYF	TGTGCCAGCAGGATTGACAGGTTAATTAGAGAGACCCAGTACTTC
.	TRBV30	TRBJ2-5	.	CAWIRGTKETQYF	TGTGCCTGGATCAGGGGAACGAAAGAGACCCAGTACTTC
.	TRBV7-8	TRBJ1-1	.	CASSAREGNTEAFF	TGTGCCAGCAGCGCGAGGGAGGGGAACACTGAAGCTTTCTTT
.	TRBV5-1	TRBJ1-3	TRBD1	CASSLGDRDGNTIYF	TGCGCCAGCAGCTTAGGGGACAGGGATGGAAACACCATATATTTT
.	TRBV9	TRBJ2-2	.	CASSVVPTANTGELFF	TGTGCCAGCAGCGTAGTCCCGACAGCCAACACCGGGGAGCTGTTTTTT
few	TRBV7-9	TRBJ1-1	.	CASSTLSGTSNTEAFF	TGTGCCAGCAGCACCTTATCCGGGACTTCGAACACTGAAGCTTTCTTT
.	TRBV6-1	TRBJ2-7	TRBD2	CASRIAGGSSYEQYF	TGTGCCAGCAGGATAGCGGGAGGGAGCTCCTACGAGCAGTACTTC
.	TRBV7-9	TRBJ2-7	.	CASSLVPYYEQYF	TGTGCCAGCAGCTTAGTTCCCTATTACGAGCAGTACTTC
once	TRBV7-9	TRBJ1-1	.	CASTAQGETEAFF	TGTGCCAGCACCGCGCAGGGTGAAACTGAAGCTTTCTTT
.	TRBV28	TRBJ1-1	.	CASRLAGSRTEAFF	TGTGCCAGCAGGTTAGCAGGGTCGAGGACTGAAGCTTTCTTT
.	TRBV30	TRBJ2-5	TRBD1	CASTGNEETQYF	TGTGCCTCGACAGGGAACGAAGAGACCCAGTACTTC
.	TRBV19	TRBJ2-5	TRBD1	CASSIYGTGGGETQYF	TGTGCCAGTAGTATTTATGGGACAGGGGGCGGGGAGACCCAGTACTTC
.	TRBV5-1	TRBJ2-1	TRBD1	CASSSRDRGDREQFF	TGCGCCAGCAGCTCCCGGGACAGAGGGGATCGCGAGCAGTTCTTC